This section outlines one T cell receptor beta chain sequence together with its context. With 3 bases removed from V and 0 bases from J, the gap between germline ends came to 15 bases. The CDR3 is 16 residues long. Per germline, CDR1 MDHEN and CDR2 SYDVKM. This record belongs to a study of tumour-infiltrating T cells in Burkitt lymphoma. As for the study in general: This cohort included all epidemiological subtypes of Burkitt lymphoma. Repertoire clonality predicted overall and progression-free survival.

The method was immunoSEQ multiplex PCR; TCRdb's version includes in-frame clones alone and lacks a portion of them. The table lists 250 or so clones, approximately 23% of them singletons. This chain joins TRBV28 and TRBJ2-7; D gene ambiguous. The sample was tumor tissue. The source of this sequence is a human donor with Burkitt lymphoma. CDR3 DNA sequence: TGTGCCAGCAGTTTGGGAACACTCAGGAGCTCCTACGAGCAGTACTTC. Its protein product is CASSLGTLRSSYEQYF.